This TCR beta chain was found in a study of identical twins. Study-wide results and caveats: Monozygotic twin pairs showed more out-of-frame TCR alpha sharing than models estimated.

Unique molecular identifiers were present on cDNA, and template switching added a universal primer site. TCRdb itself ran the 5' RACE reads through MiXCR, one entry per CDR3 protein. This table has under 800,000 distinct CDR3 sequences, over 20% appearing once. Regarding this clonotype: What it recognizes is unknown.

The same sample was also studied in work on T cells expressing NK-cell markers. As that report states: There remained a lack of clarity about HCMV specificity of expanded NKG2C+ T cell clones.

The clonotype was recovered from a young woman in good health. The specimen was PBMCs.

CDR3 nucleotides: TGCGCCAGCAGCTCAGGGCAGGGTTTGAAGAACGAGCAGTACTTC. Translation gives CASSSGQGLKNEQYF. The V call is TRBV5-1, the J call TRBJ2-7; possible D gene TRBD1, 5 bases. Trimming pared 3 bases from V and 5 bases from J, leaving 18 bases between. The CDR3 has 15 amino acids. Germline V CDR1 and CDR2: SGHRS, YFSETQ.